One sample yielded the 27 T cell receptor beta chains listed below, sequenced in a study of human T cells and chemical hapten exposure. Time point in this sample: pre-sensitization, week 0. Treatment indicated: therapeutic diphenylcyclopropenone sensitization with weekly scalp DPC. TCRdb independently ran MiXCR on the RACE reads; one entry per CDR3 protein. The sample carries 80,000 to 95,000 distinct CDR3 sequences, around 10% recorded once. The sequenced sample was whole blood, obtained in connection with sensitization to the hapten diphenylcyclopropenone (DPC). These receptor sequences come from a woman in her forties with alopecia areata. Some clones in this sample may be carry-over from other donors' samples.

This clonotype was seen at least ten times. The J gene is TRBJ1-2, the V gene TRBV12-3 or TRBV12-4; D not resolved. This CDR3 has 12 amino acids. V lost 5 bases and J 4 bases, leaving 8 bases between the germline ends. The CDR3 DNA reads as TGTGCCAGCAGTCGGGCCAGCTATGGCTACACCTTC. This gives the protein CASSRASYGYTF.

Many counts were recorded for this clonotype. The CDR3 DNA sequence: TGTGCCAGCAGCCAACAAATCCAGCAGCCCCAGCATTTT. This codes for CASSQQIQQPQHF. V gene TRBV3-1 combines with J gene TRBJ1-5; D ambiguous. Germline CDR1 and CDR2: LGHDT and YNNKEL (reference sequence). The ends were cut back, 2 bases at V and 7 bases at J, with 9 bases in the middle. The CDR3 length is 13 residues.

This clonotype was detected many times. CDR3 DNA: TGTGCCAGCAGCGTAGGGGACAGAGCGTACGAGCAGTACTTC. Protein: CASSVGDRAYEQYF. The chain carries TRBV9 and TRBJ2-7; 7 bases match TRBD1. Per germline, CDR1 SGDLS and CDR2 YYNGEE. This CDR3 comprises 14 residues. J lost 4 bases, V lost 0 bases, and 4 bases had no gene match. Looking up the rest from reference TRBV9 and TRBJ2-7 gives the full variable domain: DSGVTQTPKHLITATGQRVTLRCSPRSGDLSVYWYQQSLDQGLQFLIQYYNGEERAKGNILERFSAQQFPDLHSELNLSSLELGDSALYFCASSVGDRAYEQYFGPGTRLTVT.

The chain joins TRBV18 to TRBJ1-1; 7 nucleotides line up with TRBD1. This CDR3 contains 15 residues. Germline lookup yields CDR1 KGHSH and CDR2 LQKENI. J was trimmed by 0 bases and V by 2 bases; bases with no gene match: 3. CDR3 coding DNA: TGTGCCAGCTCACCATGGGACAGCATGAACACTGAAGCTTTCTTT. Amino acid sequence: CASSPWDSMNTEAFF.

The table lists this clonotype with a count of one. This clone may be a read error of a much larger clone one base away. The V gene is TRBV5-4, the J gene TRBJ1-1; perhaps TRBD1 as D (5 bases). The length of the CDR3 is 15 residues. Germline V gene data show CDR1 as SGHNT and CDR2 as YYREEE (reference sequence). Between the trimmed V and J ends, which lost 3 bases and 0 bases, there was a span of 12 bases. The CDR3 region is CASSSQTVLNTEAFF. In nucleotides, the CDR3 is TGTGCCAGCAGCTCACAGACAGTCCTGAACACTGAAGCTTTCTTT.

This clonotype has at least ten counts. V usage is TRBV29-1 and J usage is TRBJ1-2; maybe TRBD1 (5 bases). The CDR3 totals 12 residues. V was pared by 7 bases and J by 4 bases, with 13 bases between. The germline CDR1 and CDR2 sequences are SQVTM and ANQGSEA. The CDR3 protein is CSGRTGFYGYTF. DNA of the CDR3: TGCAGCGGCCGAACAGGTTTCTATGGCTACACCTTC.

At least ten counts were recorded for this clonotype. The rearrangement links TRBV6-2 or TRBV6-3 to TRBJ1-5; a possible D gene is TRBD1 (6 bases). V gave up 6 bases and J gave up 6 bases, with 15 bases separating them. The CDR3 loop spans 14 amino acids. The germline gives CDR1 MNHEY, CDR2 SVGEGT. Here the CDR3 reads CASSREQQGQPQHF. The CDR3 DNA reads as TGTGCCAGCAGCCGGGAACAACAGGGTCAGCCCCAGCATTTT.

Only a few counts were recorded for this clonotype. The J gene is TRBJ2-7, the V gene TRBV7-2; D is ambiguous. Deletions cut 5 bases from V and 6 bases from J, with 17 bases between. CDR1 is SGHTA, CDR2 FQGNSA, per germline. The CDR3 consists of 14 residues. CDR3 in amino acids: CASSGHPLSGEQYF. CDR3 in DNA: TGTGCCAGCAGCGGCCACCCCCTCTCCGGCGAGCAGTACTTC.

This clonotype was found a few times. The V gene is TRBV6-1, the J gene TRBJ1-4; D gene ambiguous. V was pared by 7 bases and J by 0 bases, with 12 bases between. CDR1 is MNHNS, CDR2 SASEGT, per germline. The CDR3 contains 15 residues. DNA for the CDR3: TGTGCCAGCAATGTCGTCCCTGCAACTAATGAAAAACTGTTTTTT. It yields the protein CASNVVPATNEKLFF.

V and J are TRBV2 and TRBJ2-1, with TRBD2 matching over 9 bases. CDR3 length: 18 amino acids. Germline values: CDR1 SNHLY, CDR2 FYNNEI. J lost 5 bases, V lost 0 bases, and 11 bases had no gene match. The CDR3 nucleotides read TGTGCCAGCAGTGAAGCGCTTCTTGGGGCTAGCGGGGACAATGAGCAGTTCTTC. This translates into CASSEALLGASGDNEQFF.

This clonotype has more than one count but fewer than ten. V and J are TRBV25-1 and TRBJ2-2; 12 bases are a match to TRBD1. Germline V CDR1 and CDR2: MGHDK, SYGVNS. After removal of 5 bases from V and 6 bases from J, the junction contained 10 bases not matched to a gene. This CDR3 region has 17 residues. The CDR3 DNA reads as TGTGCCAGCAGTCCCCAAGGAGGGACAGGGGGCTCCGGGGAGCTGTTTTTT. Protein sequence: CASSPQGGTGGSGELFF.

The CDR3: CASSQVWQGGRTQYF. The CDR3 region has the DNA TGTGCCAGCAGCCAAGTTTGGCAGGGGGGAAGGACCCAGTACTTC. The chain employs TRBV3-1 and TRBJ2-5; D may be TRBD1 (7 bases). In germline, CDR1 is LGHDT, CDR2 YNNKEL (reference sequence). With 1 base removed from V and 7 bases from J, the gap between germline ends came to 16 bases. CDR3 length equals 15 residues.

In its sample, this clonotype was seen many times. The V gene is TRBV11-2, the J gene TRBJ2-1; 8 bases are a match to TRBD1. V dropped 5 bases and J dropped 0; count of bases not matched to a gene: 6. Germline CDR1 and CDR2: SGHAT and FQNNGV. The CDR3 loop spans 16 amino acids. CDR3 DNA sequence: TGTGCCAGCAGCCGGACAGGGTTTAGCTCCTACAATGAGCAGTTCTTC. Translated: CASSRTGFSSYNEQFF.

CDR3 nucleotides: TGCAGCGTTGAAGGCCGGACAGGGAGGGGGGACACTGAAGCTTTCTTT. Amino acids: CSVEGRTGRGDTEAFF. The V gene is TRBV29-1, the J gene TRBJ1-1; TRBD1 matches at 8 bases. The CDR3 is 16 amino acids. Trimming at V came to 1 base and at J to 3 bases, leaving 10 bases not matched to a gene. The germline V gene encodes CDR1 SQVTM and CDR2 ANQGSEA.

This clonotype was counted only a few times. This rearrangement joins TRBV7-2 to TRBJ1-4, with D hard to call. Deletions cut 3 bases from V and 3 bases from J, with 8 bases between. Germline loops: CDR1 SGHTA, CDR2 FQGNSA. The CDR3 runs to 14 residues. In DNA form, the CDR3 reads TGTGCCAGCAGCTTCCAAGCCGCTAATGAAAAACTGTTTTTT. Amino acid sequence: CASSFQAANEKLFF.

This clonotype was seen at least ten times. The chain joins TRBV6-2 or TRBV6-3 to TRBJ1-5; D is ambiguous. This CDR3 region has 14 residues. V was pared by 10 bases and J by 7 bases, with 20 bases between. The germline gives CDR1 MNHEY, CDR2 SVGEGT. CDR3 sequence: CAIIRSVPQQPQHF. CDR3 nucleotides: TGTGCCATAATTCGGTCTGTCCCCCAACAGCCCCAGCATTTT.

This clonotype was seen ten or more times. The chain employs TRBV5-1 and TRBJ1-2; 9 nucleotides match TRBD1. V lost 4 bases and J lost 6; bases outside the gene matches: 7. The germline V gene has CDR1 SGHRS and CDR2 YFSETQ. The CDR3 is 14 residues long. The CDR3 bases are TGCGCCAGCAGCCCTGGGACAGGGAGAGATGGCTACACCTTC. It codes for CASSPGTGRDGYTF.

The CDR3 nucleotides are TGTGCCAGCAGCCGACGAGAGACAGATACGCAGTATTTT. Its protein is CASSRRETDTQYF. The V gene is TRBV7-2, the J gene TRBJ2-3; no firm D call. This CDR3 spans 13 amino acids. Germline CDR1 reads SGHTA; CDR2 reads FQGNSA. The V end was cut by 5 bases, the J end by 3 bases, with 9 bases between. Full variable domain (remainder filled in from reference TRBV7-2 and TRBJ2-3): GAGVSQSPSNKVTEKGKDVELRCDPISGHTALYWYRQSLGQGLEFLIYFQGNSAPDKSGLPSDRFSAERTGGSVSTLTIQRTQQEDSAVYLCASSRRETDTQYFGPGTRLTVL.

The genes are TRBV11-2 and TRBJ1-1, with no clear D. The CDR3 has 14 amino acids. V was clipped by 4 bases and J by 1 base, with 10 bases between them. Germline V gives CDR1 SGHAT, CDR2 FQNNGV. Here the CDR3 DNA reads TGTGCCAGCAGCTCCGGGCTTTGGAACACTGAAGCTTTCTTT. Translated: CASSSGLWNTEAFF.

In its sample, this clonotype was seen many times. V and J are TRBV5-5 and TRBJ2-1; perhaps TRBD2 as D (5 bases). This CDR3 is 12 amino acids long. Germline V gives CDR1 SGHKS, CDR2 YYEKEE (reference sequence). V dropped 5 bases and J dropped 9 bases, with 12 bases sitting between them. The CDR3 DNA sequence: TGTGCCAGCAGTTCCGGACTGACTGAGCAGTTCTTC. Amino acid sequence: CASSSGLTEQFF.

This clonotype was counted many times. The CDR3 loop reads CASSLDGQGNSPLHF. As DNA, the CDR3 is TGTGCCAGCAGCTTGGACGGACAGGGAAATTCACCCCTCCACTTT. The J gene is TRBJ1-6, the V gene TRBV5-4; 8 positions agree with TRBD1. The ends lost 0 bases at V and 7 bases at J; junction bases unmatched: 3. CDR1 SGHNT and CDR2 YYREEE come from the germline V gene (reference sequence). CDR3 length equals 15 residues.

The chain employs TRBV3-1 and TRBJ2-2, with 10 bases that match TRBD1. Germline V gene lookup returns CDR1 LGHDT and CDR2 YNNKEL (reference sequence). With V trimmed by 2 bases and J by 6 bases, 6 bases remained unmatched. This CDR3 contains 16 residues. This CDR3 reads CASSQPGQGGSGELFF. DNA for the CDR3: TGTGCCAGCAGCCAACCCGGACAGGGGGGTTCCGGGGAGCTGTTTTTT.

The chain recombines TRBV12-3 or TRBV12-4 with TRBJ2-3; 9 nucleotides agree with TRBD2. The CDR3 runs 15 residues. The V gene end was trimmed by 2 bases and the J gene end by 4 bases; junction bases not matched to a gene: 4. The CDR3 DNA is TGTGCCAGCAGTTTATCCGCGGGGGGGGCAGATACGCAGTATTTT. This translates into CASSLSAGGADTQYF.

There are a few counts of this clonotype. The chain employs TRBV29-1 and TRBJ2-3, with 7 bases identical to TRBD1. V lost 4 bases to trimming and J lost 0 bases; unmatched junction nucleotides: 4. Per germline, CDR1 SQVTM and CDR2 ANQGSEA. The CDR3 has 14 residues. The CDR3, as DNA: TGCAGCGTTGGACGGGGACAGAGCACAGATACGCAGTATTTT. This gives the protein CSVGRGQSTDTQYF.

This clonotype was picked up a small number of times. The J gene is TRBJ2-5, the V gene TRBV12-3 or TRBV12-4; D may be TRBD1 (6 bases). CDR3 size: 13 residues. V was pared by 3 bases and J by 5 bases, with 10 bases between. DNA of the CDR3: TGTGCCAGCAGTTTCAGACAGGAGGAGACCCAGTACTTC. This codes for CASSFRQEETQYF.

This clonotype was seen repeatedly, ten times or more. The chain combines TRBV20-1 with TRBJ2-1; D possibly corresponds to TRBD2 (6 bases). V was clipped by 3 bases and J by 3 bases, with 9 bases between them. The CDR3 runs 13 residues. The germline CDR1 and CDR2 sequences are DFQATT and SNEGSKA (reference sequence). The CDR3 nucleotides read TGCAGTGCTAGGCGGACTAACTACAATGAGCAGTTCTTC. It codes for CSARRTNYNEQFF.

This clonotype was counted many times. This chain uses TRBV7-8 with TRBJ2-7; D not certain. In germline, CDR1 is SGHVS, CDR2 FQNEAQ. The length of the CDR3 is 13 residues. The V end lost 6 bases, the J end lost 7 bases, and 16 bases lay between the germline ends. CDR3 nucleotide sequence: TGTGCCAGCAGACCCGACCCCCTCCGGGAGCAGTACTTC. This encodes CASRPDPLREQYF.